This T cell receptor beta chain is from a study of T cell responses to AZD1222 COVID-19 vaccine. The table came from immunoSEQ multiplex PCR; TCRdb's copy has only in-frame clones and leaves some out. The data contain 150,000 to 200,000 clones, approximately 90% of them singletons. Trimming left V 6 bases short and J 2 bases short, with 19 bases between. This CDR3 spans 16 amino acids. Germline CDR1 reads MGHRA; CDR2 reads YSYEKL. Sample: peripheral blood, taken 28 days after the second AZD1222 dose. This chain uses TRBV4-1 with TRBJ1-2, with D possibly being TRBD1 (5 bases). The source of this sequence is an adult who received the AZD1222 COVID-19 vaccine. The CDR3 region has the DNA TGCGCCAGCAGAGAGCCACGGGACCGCAAAAACTATGGCTACACCTTC. Amino acids: CASREPRDRKNYGYTF.